This T cell receptor beta chain was sequenced during a study of blood T cell repertoires in COVID-19. The CDR3 is 15 residues long. The germline CDR1 and CDR2 sequences are SGHTA and FQGNSA. V lost 0 bases to trimming and J lost 6 bases, with 14 bases between them. The repertoire was sequenced with immunoSEQ multiplex PCR; TCRdb's copy has only in-frame clones and lacks some. This sample yields approximately 220,000 clones, of which about nine tenths are seen a single time; around 4% belongs to the top ten. The clonotype was recovered from a woman aged 25 to 39 with acute COVID-19. The chain has TRBV7-2 and TRBJ1-2; D gene uncertain. The sequenced sample consisted of PBMCs or T cells enriched from blood (not recorded which). The DNA for the CDR3 is TGTGCCAGCAGCTTAGCGCCAGGCCATTCAGATGGCTACACCTTC. Encoded protein: CASSLAPGHSDGYTF. Together with reference TRBV7-2 and TRBJ1-2, the CDR3 gives the full variable domain: GAGVSQSPSNKVTEKGKDVELRCDPISGHTALYWYRQSLGQGLEFLIYFQGNSAPDKSGLPSDRFSAERTGGSVSTLTIQRTQQEDSAVYLCASSLAPGHSDGYTFGSGTRLTVV.